This T cell receptor beta chain emerged from a study of blood T cell repertoires in COVID-19. Assay used: immunoSEQ multiplex PCR; TCRdb lists only in-frame clones, some missing. This table holds roughly 100,000 clones, 70% to 90% found once. The CDR3 has 16 amino acids. The germline V and J ends were trimmed by 0 bases and 5 bases, with 17 bases remaining between them. CDR1 and CDR2 (germline): SGHDT, YYEEEE. The sample was peripheral blood. This chain connects TRBV5-6 to TRBJ1-2; D is unclear. The TCR comes from a man aged 45 to 65 with active COVID-19. The CDR3 region is CASSLAPGNERYGYTF. The CDR3 bases are TGTGCCAGCAGCTTGGCCCCGGGGAATGAGAGGTATGGCTACACCTTC.